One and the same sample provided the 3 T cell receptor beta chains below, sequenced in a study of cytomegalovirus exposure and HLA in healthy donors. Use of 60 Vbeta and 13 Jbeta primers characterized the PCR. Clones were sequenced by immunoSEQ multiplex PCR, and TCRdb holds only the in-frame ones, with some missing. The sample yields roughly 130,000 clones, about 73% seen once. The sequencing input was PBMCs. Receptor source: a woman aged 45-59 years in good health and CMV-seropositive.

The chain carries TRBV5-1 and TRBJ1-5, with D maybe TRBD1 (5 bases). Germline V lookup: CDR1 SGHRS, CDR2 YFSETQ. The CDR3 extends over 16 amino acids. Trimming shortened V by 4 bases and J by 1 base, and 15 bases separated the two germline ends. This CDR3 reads CASSVGPGVSNQPQHF. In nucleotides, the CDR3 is TGCGCCAGCAGCGTGGGACCGGGGGTGAGCAATCAGCCCCAGCATTTT.

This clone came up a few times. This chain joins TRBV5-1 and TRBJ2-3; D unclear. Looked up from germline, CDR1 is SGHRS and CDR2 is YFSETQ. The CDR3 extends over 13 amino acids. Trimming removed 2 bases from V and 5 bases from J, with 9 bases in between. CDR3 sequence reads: CASSFGGQDTQYF. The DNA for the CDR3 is TGCGCCAGCAGCTTTGGTGGGCAAGATACGCAGTATTTT.

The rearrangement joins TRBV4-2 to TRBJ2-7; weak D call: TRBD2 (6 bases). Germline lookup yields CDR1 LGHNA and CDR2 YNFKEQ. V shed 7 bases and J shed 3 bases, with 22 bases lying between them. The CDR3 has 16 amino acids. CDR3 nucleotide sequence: TGTGCCAGCACCCCAAGGGCCGGGACTCCCGTCTACGAGCAGTACTTC. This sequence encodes CASTPRAGTPVYEQYF.